A single sample is the source of the 17 T cell receptor beta chains below, sequenced in a study of cytomegalovirus exposure and HLA in healthy donors. Data came from immunoSEQ multiplex PCR; TCRdb stores just in-frame clones and leaves some out. The sample yields roughly 120,000 clones, more than 85% seen once. Material for sequencing was PBMCs. Receptors originate from a man younger than 35 in good health and CMV-seropositive.

This chain connects TRBV5-1 to TRBJ1-1, with no clear D. V was cut by 2 bases and J by 0 bases, with 8 bases left in between. CDR1 and CDR2 (germline): SGHRS, YFSETQ. The CDR3 runs 14 residues. The CDR3 is CASSFETMNTEAFF. In nucleotides, the CDR3 is TGCGCCAGCAGCTTCGAGACAATGAACACTGAAGCTTTCTTT.

The V and J genes are TRBV11-2 and TRBJ2-1; TRBD1 aligns across 12 bases. This CDR3 spans 16 amino acids. Trimming removed 3 bases from V and 7 bases from J; junction bases left unmatched: 7. CDR1 is SGHAT and CDR2 is FQNNGV in the germline V gene. CDR3: CASSFTGQGARNEQFF. Here the CDR3 DNA reads TGTGCCAGCAGCTTTACGGGACAGGGGGCCCGGAATGAGCAGTTCTTC.

This rearrangement joins TRBV19 to TRBJ2-5, with 9 positions matching TRBD2. CDR1 is LNHDA and CDR2 is SQIVND in the germline V gene (reference sequence). V shed 5 bases, J shed 1 base, and the junction held 8 bases outside the gene matches. This CDR3 has 16 residues. CDR3 protein: CASSVTGLAVQETQYF. CDR3 DNA: TGTGCCAGTAGTGTCACGGGACTAGCCGTCCAAGAGACCCAGTACTTC.

The chain recombines TRBV28 with TRBJ2-5, with D perhaps matching TRBD1 (5 bases). CDR3 length equals 13 residues. Trimming removed 10 bases from V and 1 base from J, with 13 bases in between. In germline, CDR1 is MDHEN, CDR2 SYDVKM. The CDR3 spells CATKQEIQETQYF. The CDR3 region has the DNA TGTGCCACCAAACAGGAAATCCAAGAGACCCAGTACTTC.

The rearrangement links TRBV11-2 to TRBJ1-1; possible D gene TRBD1, 6 bases. This CDR3 region has 14 residues. Trimming removed 4 bases from V and 4 bases from J, with 13 bases in between. Germline CDR1 and CDR2: SGHAT and FQNNGV. The CDR3 reads CASSSEGVGTEAFF. For the CDR3, the DNA is TGTGCCAGCAGCTCCGAGGGGGTGGGCACTGAAGCTTTCTTT. Full variable domain (remainder filled in from reference TRBV11-2 and TRBJ1-1): EAGVAQSPRYKIIEKRQSVAFWCNPISGHATLYWYQQILGQGPKLLIQFQNNGVVDDSQLPKDRFSAERLKGVDSTLKIQPAKLEDSAVYLCASSSEGVGTEAFFGQGTRLTVV.

The chain recombines TRBV7-2 with TRBJ1-2, with D hard to call. This CDR3 is built from 13 residues. The germline V gene has CDR1 SGHTA and CDR2 FQGNSA. Between the trimmed V and J ends, which lost 4 bases and 2 bases, there was a span of 8 bases. The CDR3 DNA follows: TGTGCCAGCAGCTATGCGACAAACTATGGCTACACCTTC. It yields the protein CASSYATNYGYTF.

Points on this clone: Germline and junction disagree at one end, which may indicate a read error. The gene calls are TRBV7-8 and TRBJ1-1, with D possibly matching TRBD1 (5 bases). The germline gives CDR1 SGHVS, CDR2 FQNEAQ. This CDR3 has 14 residues. This CDR3 is CASSSQGWNAEAFF. The CDR3 region has the DNA TGTGCCAGCAGCTCCCAGGGTTGGAACGCTGAAGCTTTCTTT.

The chain couples TRBV9 to TRBJ2-1, with D possibly TRBD1 on 5 matching bases. The CDR3 totals 16 residues. From germline, CDR1 is SGDLS and CDR2 YYNGEE. V was cut by 4 bases and J by 1 base, with 15 bases left in between. In DNA, the CDR3 is TGTGCCAGCAGCTCCTGGGGCCTAGTATCCTACAATGAGCAGTTCTTC. Protein: CASSSWGLVSYNEQFF.

V usage is TRBV15 and J usage is TRBJ1-3; tentatively, D is TRBD1 (6 bases). Germline CDR1 reads LNHNV; CDR2 reads YYDKDF (reference sequence). The CDR3 extends over 20 amino acids. V shed 2 bases and J shed 1 base, with 24 bases lying between them. The CDR3 here is CATSRTRSYRESVSGNTIYF. The CDR3 region has the DNA TGTGCCACCAGCAGAACTAGAAGTTACAGGGAATCGGTATCTGGAAACACCATATATTTT.

Only one count was recorded for this clone. J is TRBJ1-5 and V is TRBV28, with D unresolved. Between the trimmed V and J ends, which lost 7 bases and 9 bases, there was a span of 19 bases. This CDR3 spans 14 amino acids. Germline V gives CDR1 MDHEN, CDR2 SYDVKM. CDR3 sequence (DNA): TGTGCCAGCAACCCCCCGACACAACGGTGGCCCCAGCATTTT. This translates into CASNPPTQRWPQHF.

This chain uses TRBV7-6 with TRBJ2-7; 10 positions match TRBD2. Germline loops: CDR1 SGHVS, CDR2 FNYEAQ. J was trimmed by 3 bases and V by 2 bases; bases with no gene match: 4. The CDR3 is made up of 15 amino acids. The CDR3 sequence is CASSLKRGGFYEQYF. CDR3 DNA: TGTGCCAGCAGCTTAAAGCGGGGGGGCTTCTACGAGCAGTACTTC.

The chain combines TRBV4-2 with TRBJ2-7; D possibly corresponds to TRBD2 (6 bases). Germline CDR1 is LGHNA and CDR2 is YNFKEQ. The CDR3 is 14 residues long. The V end lost 7 bases, the J end lost 3 bases, and 16 bases lay between the germline ends. CDR3 in DNA: TGTGCCAGCACCCCTTCGCGGGGCTACTACGAGCAGTACTTC. Residues: CASTPSRGYYEQYF.

The rearrangement links TRBV7-2 to TRBJ1-2; weak D call: TRBD1 (5 bases). The CDR3 loop spans 13 amino acids. Germline V gene lookup returns CDR1 SGHTA and CDR2 FQGNSA. The ends were cut back, 4 bases at V and 8 bases at J, with 14 bases in the middle. For the CDR3, the DNA is TGTGCCAGCAGCTCCGTCAGAGCAGGGGGCTACACCTTC. As protein: CASSSVRAGGYTF.

The chain has TRBV19 and TRBJ2-7; D might be TRBD2 (7 bases). Germline V gives CDR1 LNHDA, CDR2 SQIVND (reference sequence). The CDR3 consists of 13 residues. Deletions cut 6 bases from V and 5 bases from J, with 14 bases between. CDR3 coding DNA: TGTGCCAGTAGAGGCGGGGGCATGAACGAGCAGTACTTC. It specifies CASRGGGMNEQYF.

The gene calls are TRBV11-2 and TRBJ2-1, with 8 bases that match TRBD1. From germline, CDR1 is SGHAT and CDR2 FQNNGV. The CDR3 length is 14 residues. The V and J ends lost 5 bases and 9 bases, in that order; junction bases with no gene match: 9. CDR3 nucleotides: TGTGCCAGCAGCCGAGTGACAGGGGCTAGTGAGCAGTTCTTC. Protein sequence: CASSRVTGASEQFF.

The chain couples TRBV7-8 to TRBJ1-4; a weak D match, TRBD1 (5 bases). V gave up 1 base and J gave up 5 bases, with 11 bases separating them. Germline V gene data show CDR1 as SGHVS and CDR2 as FQNEAQ. This CDR3 has 15 residues. CDR3 bases: TGTGCCAGCAGCTTAGATCAGGGCCTAAATGAAAAACTGTTTTTT. This gives the protein CASSLDQGLNEKLFF.

The table lists this clone with a count of one. The V call is TRBV2, the J call TRBJ2-1; D perhaps matches TRBD1 (5 bases). This CDR3 is 15 amino acids long. CDR1 and CDR2 (germline): SNHLY, FYNNEI. V dropped 1 base and J dropped 0 bases, with 7 bases sitting between them. CDR3 nucleotide sequence: TGTGCCAGCAGTGAAGACAGGAGCTCCTACAATGAGCAGTTCTTC. This sequence encodes CASSEDRSSYNEQFF.